The 12 T cell receptor beta chains in this list originate from one sample, sequenced in a study of early T cells in non-severe SARS-CoV-2 infection. TCRdb analysed the 5' RACE reads with MiXCR anew, one entry per CDR3 protein. Of 60,000 to 65,000 distinct CDR3 sequences in the sample, around 12% were seen once. The material sequenced was whole blood. Every receptor here comes from an adult who was a healthcare worker with PCR-confirmed SARS-CoV-2 infection or an uninfected control (not recorded which).

This clonotype came up a few times. The chain recombines TRBV28 with TRBJ2-5, with 7 bases identical to TRBD2. J lost 3 bases, V lost 3 bases, and 7 bases had no gene match. CDR1 MDHEN and CDR2 SYDVKM come from the germline V gene. This CDR3 has 15 residues. CDR3 loop: CASSLAGVAEETQYF. The DNA of the CDR3 is TGTGCCAGCAGTTTGGCGGGGGTAGCGGAAGAGACCCAGTACTTC.

The rearrangement uses TRBV20-1 and TRBJ1-1; no reliable D call. The CDR3 covers 11 residues. V shed 3 bases and J shed 8 bases, with 10 bases lying between them. Looked up from germline, CDR1 is DFQATT and CDR2 is SNEGSKA (reference sequence). For the CDR3, the DNA is TGCAGTGCTAGTCACGGGGAGGAAGCTTTCTTT. Translated: CSASHGEEAFF.

This clonotype has a handful of counts. This sequence joins TRBV2 and TRBJ1-5; tentatively, D is TRBD1 (6 bases). Germline assignment: CDR1 SNHLY and CDR2 FYNNEI. V was pared by 3 bases and J by 9 bases, with 15 bases between. The CDR3 has 14 residues. The DNA of the CDR3 is TGTGCCAGCAGTGATCAGGGGTCACCAGGGCCCCAGCATTTT. Translating gives CASSDQGSPGPQHF.

This clonotype turned up a few times. The rearrangement links TRBV30 to TRBJ2-1; 9 nucleotides line up with TRBD2. Germline values: CDR1 GTSNPN, CDR2 SVGIG (reference sequence). Unmatched junction bases numbered 3, after V lost 3 bases and J lost 6 bases. There are 13 residues in the CDR3. CDR3 region: CAWRTSGLNEQFF. CDR3 coding DNA: TGTGCCTGGAGGACTAGCGGACTCAATGAGCAGTTCTTC. Using reference TRBV30 and TRBJ2-1 for the parts outside the CDR3, the full variable domain is SQTIHQWPATLVQPVGSPLSLECTVEGTSNPNLYWYRQAAGRGLQLLFYSVGIGQISSEVPQNLSASRPQDRQFILSSKKLLLSDSGFYLCAWRTSGLNEQFFGPGTRLTVL.

Comments on this clonotype: This may be a read error: a much more frequent sequence differs by one nucleotide. The rearrangement joins TRBV4-1 to TRBJ1-1; no clear D. The CDR3 is made up of 12 amino acids. Germline V gene lookup returns CDR1 MGHRA and CDR2 YSYEKL. The CDR3 reads CASRGMNTGAFF. In DNA form, the CDR3 reads TGCGCCAGCAGGGGCATGAACACTGGAGCTTTCTTT.

The chain couples TRBV3-1 to TRBJ1-6; D uncertain. CDR3 length: 13 residues. V was pared by 1 base and J by 10 bases, with 8 bases between. Germline CDR1 and CDR2: LGHDT and YNNKEL (reference sequence). This CDR3 reads CASSQGGKSPLHF. The DNA of the CDR3 is TGTGCCAGCAGCCAAGGTGGCAAATCACCCCTCCACTTT. Using reference TRBV3-1 and TRBJ1-6 for the parts outside the CDR3, the full variable domain is DTAVSQTPKYLVTQMGNDKSIKCEQNLGHDTMYWYKQDSKKFLKIMFSYNNKELIINETVPNRFSPKSPDKAHLNLHINSLELGDSAVYFCASSQGGKSPLHFGNGTRLTVT.

This clonotype was detected only a few times. The V and J genes are TRBV12-3 or TRBV12-4 and TRBJ2-1, with 10 bases matching TRBD2. V gave up 1 base and J gave up 4 bases; unmatched junction bases: 1. This CDR3 has 15 residues. The CDR3 region is CASSLVTSGYNEQFF. CDR3 DNA sequence: TGTGCCAGCAGTTTAGTGACTAGCGGGTACAATGAGCAGTTCTTC.

A note on this clonotype: A much larger clone differs by one base, so this may be a read error. CDR3 residues: CASSDTGNSNEQFF. In DNA, the CDR3 is TGCGCCAGCAGCGATACCGGGAACTCCAATGAGCAGTTCTTC. This chain connects TRBV5-1 to TRBJ2-1, with a tentative D call TRBD2 (5 bases). The CDR3 is 14 residues long. From germline, CDR1 is SGHRS and CDR2 YFSETQ. Deletions cut 4 bases from V and 6 bases from J, with 14 bases between. The full variable domain, completed using reference TRBV5-1 and TRBJ2-1, is KAGVTQTPRYLIKTRGQQVTLSCSPISGHRSVSWYQQTPGQGLQFLFEYFSETQRNKGNFPGRFSGRQFSNSRSEMNVSTLELGDSALYLCASSDTGNSNEQFFGPGTRLTVL.

This clonotype came up many times. The CDR3 sequence is CASSQEPGRGSPLHF. CDR3 DNA: TGTGCCAGCAGCCAAGAGCCAGGGAGAGGTTCACCCCTCCACTTT. V is TRBV3-1 and J is TRBJ1-6; D possibly corresponds to TRBD1 (5 bases). V shed 0 bases and J shed 9 bases, with 12 bases lying between them. This CDR3 comprises 15 residues. CDR1 LGHDT and CDR2 YNNKEL come from the germline V gene (reference sequence).

This clonotype was observed many times. A read error may account for a junction end that differs from germline. The chain is built from TRBV28 and TRBJ2-1; D uncertain. CDR3 length equals 10 residues. CDR1 and CDR2 (germline): MDHEN, SYDVKM. In nucleotides, the CDR3 is TGTGCCAGCAGTTCGATTCATCTAGTCTTC. Residues: CASSSIHLVF.

The V gene is TRBV28, the J gene TRBJ1-1; D remains ambiguous. CDR1 and CDR2 from the germline V gene are MDHEN and SYDVKM. Trimming cost V 6 bases and J 0 bases, with 14 bases left between them. The CDR3 is 15 amino acids. The CDR3 protein is CASRPQPTMNTEAFF. Here the CDR3 DNA reads TGTGCCAGCAGACCACAGCCGACAATGAACACTGAAGCTTTCTTT.

The chain couples TRBV2 to TRBJ2-1; TRBD1 might be the D (5 bases). Germline V CDR1 and CDR2: SNHLY, FYNNEI. The CDR3 runs 15 residues. V lost 6 bases and J lost 7, with 19 bases in between. The CDR3: CASRPYIWGGNEQFF. CDR3 nucleotides: TGTGCCAGCAGACCCTATATCTGGGGCGGAAATGAGCAGTTCTTC.